This entry lists 9 T cell receptor beta chains sequenced from one sample in a study of blood T cell repertoires in COVID-19. Some clones are missing from TCRdb's copy, which holds only in-frame ones; the method was immunoSEQ multiplex PCR. The table shows roughly 200,000 clones, with about 82% occurring only once. Sequenced sample: PBMCs or T cells enriched from blood (not recorded which). These receptor sequences come from a man aged 40-55 years with acute COVID-19.

This sequence joins TRBV7-3 and TRBJ1-1; tentatively, D is TRBD1 (5 bases). Germline assignment: CDR1 SGHTA and CDR2 FQGTGA. Trimming left V 1 base short and J 4 bases short, with 10 bases between. CDR3 length equals 14 residues. This chain's CDR3 is CASSLNPGITEAFF. As DNA, the CDR3 is TGTGCCAGCAGCTTAAACCCAGGGATCACTGAAGCTTTCTTT.

CDR3 nucleotide sequence: TGTGCCAGCAGTTTTCTTACTAGCGGGAGACACAATGAGCAGTTCTTC. Its translation: CASSFLTSGRHNEQFF. The J gene is TRBJ2-1, the V gene TRBV27; 11 bases fit TRBD2. The CDR3 loop spans 16 amino acids. CDR1 and CDR2 (germline): MNHEY, SMNVEV (reference sequence). Trimming cost V 3 bases and J 5 bases; bases outside gene matches: 6.

The chain recombines TRBV5-1 with TRBJ1-2; 7 nucleotides line up with TRBD1. V shed 5 bases, J shed 0 bases, and the junction held 7 bases outside the gene matches. The CDR3 is 15 amino acids. Germline V CDR1 and CDR2: SGHRS, YFSETQ. For the CDR3, the DNA is TGCGCCAGCAGACCTCCGGGACAGACTAACTATGGCTACACCTTC. It translates to CASRPPGQTNYGYTF.

This chain joins TRBV7-2 and TRBJ2-3; 7 nucleotides align to TRBD2. Germline V gene sequence: CDR1 SGHTA, CDR2 FQGNSA. V lost 0 bases to trimming and J lost 9 bases; unmatched junction nucleotides: 9. The CDR3 extends over 15 amino acids. CDR3 in amino acids: CASSLAAGRGKTQYF. CDR3 in DNA: TGTGCCAGCAGCTTAGCAGCGGGGAGGGGTAAGACGCAGTATTTT.

This rearrangement joins TRBV19 to TRBJ2-7, with 8 bases aligning to TRBD1. From germline, CDR1 is LNHDA and CDR2 SQIVND (reference sequence). The CDR3 runs to 14 residues. V lost 3 bases and J lost 4; bases outside the gene matches: 5. The DNA for the CDR3 is TGTGCCAGTAGTATGGGACAGGTTATGTACGAGCAGTACTTC. Its translation: CASSMGQVMYEQYF.

The rearrangement joins TRBV30 to TRBJ2-5; perhaps TRBD2 as D (6 bases). The CDR3 has 12 residues. In germline, CDR1 is GTSNPN, CDR2 SVGIG (reference sequence). Between the trimmed V and J ends, which lost 5 bases and 7 bases, there was a span of 14 bases. The CDR3 DNA reads as TGTGCCTGGGGGCGGGGTGAGGTGACCCAGTACTTC. Translating gives CAWGRGEVTQYF. The variable domain in full, completed from reference TRBV30 and TRBJ2-5, reads SQTIHQWPATLVQPVGSPLSLECTVEGTSNPNLYWYRQAAGRGLQLLFYSVGIGQISSEVPQNLSASRPQDRQFILSSKKLLLSDSGFYLCAWGRGEVTQYFGPGTRLLVL.

The rearrangement uses TRBV4-3 and TRBJ1-5; unclear D gene. V was clipped by 0 bases and J by 9 bases, with 9 bases between them. Germline V CDR1 and CDR2: LGHNA, YSLEER. The length of the CDR3 is 13 residues. Written as DNA, the CDR3 is TGCGCCAGCAGCCAAGATCGGAGGGCGCCCCAGCATTTT. Its translation: CASSQDRRAPQHF.

The gene calls are TRBV2 and TRBJ1-4, with D maybe TRBD1 (6 bases). Germline V gene lookup returns CDR1 SNHLY and CDR2 FYNNEI. The CDR3 consists of 13 residues. V lost 7 bases to trimming and J lost 6 bases, with 12 bases between them. The CDR3 sequence is CASTAQGDEKLFF. For the CDR3, the DNA is TGTGCCAGCACGGCACAGGGAGATGAAAAACTGTTTTTT.

This chain connects TRBV19 to TRBJ1-1; D is possibly TRBD1 (5 bases). The length of the CDR3 is 16 residues. Trimming cost V 5 bases and J 1 base, with 17 bases left between them. Per germline, CDR1 LNHDA and CDR2 SQIVND (reference sequence). This CDR3 is CASSQPDVRANTEAFF. In nucleotides, the CDR3 is TGTGCCAGTAGTCAGCCAGATGTCAGGGCGAACACTGAAGCTTTCTTT.